This TCR beta chain is from a study of T cell responses to AZD1222 COVID-19 vaccine. Libraries were prepared by immunoSEQ multiplex PCR; TCRdb keeps only in-frame clonotypes and omits some of them. The table records some 36,000 clones, 85% to 90% of them present only once. Study-wide results and limits: It was only after the peak T cell response that any repertoires were sampled.

Note on this clone: The target antigen is unknown.

CDR1 SGHVS and CDR2 FNYEAQ come from the germline V gene. The germline V and J ends were trimmed by 1 base and 0 bases, with 12 bases remaining between them. The CDR3 totals 16 residues. The receptor was derived from an adult in good health. The sequencing used peripheral blood, collected on day 0 of AZD1222 vaccination. The chain employs TRBV7-6 and TRBJ2-5; tentative D call: TRBD2 (5 bases). The CDR3 spells CASSLVGLRDQETQYF. The CDR3 DNA follows: TGTGCCAGCAGCTTAGTCGGGTTGCGGGACCAAGAGACCCAGTACTTC.